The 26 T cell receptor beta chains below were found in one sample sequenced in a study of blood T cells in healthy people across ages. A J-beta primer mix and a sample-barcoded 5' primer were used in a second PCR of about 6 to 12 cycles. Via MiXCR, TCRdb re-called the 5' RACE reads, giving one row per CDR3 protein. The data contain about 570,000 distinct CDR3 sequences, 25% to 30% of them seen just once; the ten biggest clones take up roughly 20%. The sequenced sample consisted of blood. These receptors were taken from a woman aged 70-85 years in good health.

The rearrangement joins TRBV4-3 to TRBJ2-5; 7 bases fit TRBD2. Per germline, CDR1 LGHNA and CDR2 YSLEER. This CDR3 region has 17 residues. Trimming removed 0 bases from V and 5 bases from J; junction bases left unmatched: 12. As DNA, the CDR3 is TGCGCCAGCAGCCAAGATCGGTTAGCGGGCCGGCTCGAGACCCAGTACTTC. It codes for CASSQDRLAGRLETQYF.

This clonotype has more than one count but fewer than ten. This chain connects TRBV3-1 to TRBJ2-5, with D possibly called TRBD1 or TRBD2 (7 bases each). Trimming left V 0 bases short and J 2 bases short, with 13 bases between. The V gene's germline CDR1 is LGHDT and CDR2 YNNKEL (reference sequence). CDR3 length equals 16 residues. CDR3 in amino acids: CASSQEGAGQQETQYF. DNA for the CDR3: TGTGCCAGCAGCCAAGAAGGAGCGGGACAGCAAGAGACCCAGTACTTC.

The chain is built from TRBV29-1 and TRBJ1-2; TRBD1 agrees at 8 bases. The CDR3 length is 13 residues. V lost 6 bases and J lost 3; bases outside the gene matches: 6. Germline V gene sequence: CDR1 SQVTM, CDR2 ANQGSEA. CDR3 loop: CSVLDREDYGYTF. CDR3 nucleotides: TGCAGCGTCTTGGACAGGGAAGACTATGGCTACACCTTC.

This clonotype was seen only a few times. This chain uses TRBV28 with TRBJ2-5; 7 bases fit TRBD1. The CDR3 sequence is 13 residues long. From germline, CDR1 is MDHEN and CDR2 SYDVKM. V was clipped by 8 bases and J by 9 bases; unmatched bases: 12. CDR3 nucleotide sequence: TGTGCCAGCTCTTTACAGGGGTCCAGGGCCCAGTACTTC. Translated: CASSLQGSRAQYF.

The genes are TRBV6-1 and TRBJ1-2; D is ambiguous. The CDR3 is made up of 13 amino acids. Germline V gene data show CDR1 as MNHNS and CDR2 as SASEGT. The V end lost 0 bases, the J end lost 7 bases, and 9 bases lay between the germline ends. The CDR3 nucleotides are TGTGCCAGCAGTGAAGCGTCTAAGGGTGGCTACACCTTC. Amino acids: CASSEASKGGYTF.

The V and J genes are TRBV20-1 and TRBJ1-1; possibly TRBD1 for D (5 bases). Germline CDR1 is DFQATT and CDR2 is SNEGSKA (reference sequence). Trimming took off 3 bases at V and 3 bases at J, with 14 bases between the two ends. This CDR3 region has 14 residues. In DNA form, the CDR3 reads TGCAGTGCTAGTTCGTGGGGCGAGTACACTGAAGCTTTCTTT. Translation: CSASSWGEYTEAFF.

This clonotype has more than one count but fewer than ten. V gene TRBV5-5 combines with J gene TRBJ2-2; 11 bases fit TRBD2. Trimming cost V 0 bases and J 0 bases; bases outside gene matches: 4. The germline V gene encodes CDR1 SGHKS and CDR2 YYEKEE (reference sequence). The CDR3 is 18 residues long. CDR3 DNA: TGTGCCAGCAGCTTGGGACTAGCGGGGTACTCGAACACCGGGGAGCTGTTTTTT. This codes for CASSLGLAGYSNTGELFF.

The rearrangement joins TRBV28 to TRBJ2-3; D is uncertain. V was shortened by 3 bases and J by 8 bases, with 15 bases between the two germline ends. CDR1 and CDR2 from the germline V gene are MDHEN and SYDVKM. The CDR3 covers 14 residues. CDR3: CASSLEMASPTQYF. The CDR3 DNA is TGTGCCAGCAGTTTGGAGATGGCAAGCCCTACGCAGTATTTT.

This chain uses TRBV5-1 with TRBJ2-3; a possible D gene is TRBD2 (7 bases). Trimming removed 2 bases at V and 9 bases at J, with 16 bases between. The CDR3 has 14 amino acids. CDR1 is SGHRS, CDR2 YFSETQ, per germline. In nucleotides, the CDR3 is TGCGCCAGCAGCTTACGGGGGGCCATGGGAACGCAGTATTTT. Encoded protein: CASSLRGAMGTQYF.

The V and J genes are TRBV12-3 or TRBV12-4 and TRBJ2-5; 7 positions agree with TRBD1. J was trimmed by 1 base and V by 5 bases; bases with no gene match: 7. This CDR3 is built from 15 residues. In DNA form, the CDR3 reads TGTGCCAGCAGTGGGACCGGGACAGCCCAAGAGACCCAGTACTTC. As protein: CASSGTGTAQETQYF.

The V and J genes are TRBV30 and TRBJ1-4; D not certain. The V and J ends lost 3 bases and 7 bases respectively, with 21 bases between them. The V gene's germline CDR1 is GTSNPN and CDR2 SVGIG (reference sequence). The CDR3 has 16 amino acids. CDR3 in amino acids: CAWSPPGSAGSEKLFF. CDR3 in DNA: TGTGCCTGGAGCCCCCCGGGGTCCGCAGGAAGTGAAAAACTGTTTTTT. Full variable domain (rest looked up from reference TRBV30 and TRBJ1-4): SQTIHQWPATLVQPVGSPLSLECTVEGTSNPNLYWYRQAAGRGLQLLFYSVGIGQISSEVPQNLSASRPQDRQFILSSKKLLLSDSGFYLCAWSPPGSAGSEKLFFGSGTQLSVL.

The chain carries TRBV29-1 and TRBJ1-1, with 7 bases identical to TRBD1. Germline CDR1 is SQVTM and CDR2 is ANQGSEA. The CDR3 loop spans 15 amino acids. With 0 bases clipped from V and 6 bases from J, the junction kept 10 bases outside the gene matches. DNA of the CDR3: TGCAGCGTTGAAGATATGGGAGGGGGCGCGTCTGAAGCTTTCTTT. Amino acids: CSVEDMGGGASEAFF. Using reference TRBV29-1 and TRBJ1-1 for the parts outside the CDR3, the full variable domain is SAVISQKPSRDICQRGTSLTIQCQVDSQVTMMFWYRQQPGQSLTLIATANQGSEATYESGFVIDKFPISRPNLTFSTLTVSNMSPEDSSIYLCSVEDMGGGASEAFFGQGTRLTVV.

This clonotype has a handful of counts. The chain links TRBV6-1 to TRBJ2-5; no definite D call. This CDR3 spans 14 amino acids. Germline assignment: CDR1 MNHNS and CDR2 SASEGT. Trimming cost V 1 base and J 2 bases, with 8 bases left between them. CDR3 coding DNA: TGTGCCAGCAGTGAAGAGGTGACGCAAGAGACCCAGTACTTC. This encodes CASSEEVTQETQYF.

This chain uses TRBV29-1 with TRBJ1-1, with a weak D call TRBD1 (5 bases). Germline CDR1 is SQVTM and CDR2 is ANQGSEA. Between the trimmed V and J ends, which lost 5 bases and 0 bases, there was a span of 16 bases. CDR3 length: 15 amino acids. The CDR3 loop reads CSVSPGWGMNTEAFF. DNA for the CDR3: TGCAGCGTTAGTCCTGGCTGGGGGATGAACACTGAAGCTTTCTTT.

CDR3 nucleotides: TGCAGTGCTCCGGGACAGGGGGCCGACGAGCAGTACTTC. Translation gives CSAPGQGADEQYF. The V and J genes are TRBV20-1 and TRBJ2-5, with 12 bases aligning to TRBD1. TRBJ2-7 matches the DNA end more closely, so the J call is doubtful. The germline CDR1 and CDR2 sequences are DFQATT and SNEGSKA (reference sequence). The CDR3 is made up of 13 amino acids.

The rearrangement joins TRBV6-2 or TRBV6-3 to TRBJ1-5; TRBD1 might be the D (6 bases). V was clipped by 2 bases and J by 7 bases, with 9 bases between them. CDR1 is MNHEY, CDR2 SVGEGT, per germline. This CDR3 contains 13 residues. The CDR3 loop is CASSYLGQQPQHF. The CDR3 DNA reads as TGTGCCAGCAGTTACCTCGGACAGCAGCCCCAGCATTTT.

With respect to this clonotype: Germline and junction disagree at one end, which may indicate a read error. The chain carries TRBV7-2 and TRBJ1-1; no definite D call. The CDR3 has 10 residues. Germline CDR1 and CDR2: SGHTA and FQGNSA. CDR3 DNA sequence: TGTGCCAGCTCTAACAGTGAAGCTTTCTTT. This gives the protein CASSNSEAFF. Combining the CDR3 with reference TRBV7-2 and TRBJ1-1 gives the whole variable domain GAGVSQSPSNKVTEKGKDVELRCDPISGHTALYWYRQSLGQGLEFLIYFQGNSAPDKSGLPSDRFSAERTGGSVSTLTIQRTQQEDSAVYLCASSNSEAFFGQGTRLTVV.

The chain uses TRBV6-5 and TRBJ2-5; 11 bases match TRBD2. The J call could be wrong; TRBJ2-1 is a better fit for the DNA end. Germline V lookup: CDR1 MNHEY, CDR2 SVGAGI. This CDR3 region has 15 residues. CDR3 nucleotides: TGTGCCAGCAGTTGGACTAGCGGGTGGTACGATGAGCAGTTCTTC. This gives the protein CASSWTSGWYDEQFF.

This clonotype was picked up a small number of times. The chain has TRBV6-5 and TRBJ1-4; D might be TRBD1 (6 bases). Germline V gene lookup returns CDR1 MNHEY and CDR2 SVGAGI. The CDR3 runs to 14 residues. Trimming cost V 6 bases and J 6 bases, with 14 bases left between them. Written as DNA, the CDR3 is TGTGCCAGCAGCCGGCAGGGGACCCATGAAAAACTGTTTTTT. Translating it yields CASSRQGTHEKLFF.

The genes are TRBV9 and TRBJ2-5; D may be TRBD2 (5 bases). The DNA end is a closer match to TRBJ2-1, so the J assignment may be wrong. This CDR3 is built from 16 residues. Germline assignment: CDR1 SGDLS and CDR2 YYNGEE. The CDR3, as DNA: TGTGCCAGCAGCGTAGATCAGCGGCCCTCCTACAATGAGCAGTTCTTC. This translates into CASSVDQRPSYNEQFF.

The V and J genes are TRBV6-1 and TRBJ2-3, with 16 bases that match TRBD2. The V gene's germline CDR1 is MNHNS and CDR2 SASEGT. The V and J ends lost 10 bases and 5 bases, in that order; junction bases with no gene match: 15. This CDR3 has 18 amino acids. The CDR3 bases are TGTGCCACCAAAGGGACTAGCGGGGGGGCGCTCCTCTTAGATACGCAGTATTTT. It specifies CATKGTSGGALLLDTQYF.

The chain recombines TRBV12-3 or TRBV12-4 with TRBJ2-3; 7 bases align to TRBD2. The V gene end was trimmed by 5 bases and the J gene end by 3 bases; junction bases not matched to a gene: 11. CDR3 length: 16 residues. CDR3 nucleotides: TGTGCCAGCAGTCCGGAGCGGGGAGCTAGAACAGATACGCAGTATTTT. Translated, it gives CASSPERGARTDTQYF.

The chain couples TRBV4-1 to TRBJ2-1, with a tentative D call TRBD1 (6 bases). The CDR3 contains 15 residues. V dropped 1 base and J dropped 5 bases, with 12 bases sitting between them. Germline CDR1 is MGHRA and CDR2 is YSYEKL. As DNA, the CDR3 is TGCGCCAGCAGCCAAGGCCTAGGACAGCACAATGAGCAGTTCTTC. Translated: CASSQGLGQHNEQFF.

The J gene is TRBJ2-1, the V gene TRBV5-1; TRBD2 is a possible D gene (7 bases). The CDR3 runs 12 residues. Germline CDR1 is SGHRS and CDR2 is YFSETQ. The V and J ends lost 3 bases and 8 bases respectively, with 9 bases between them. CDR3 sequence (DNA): TGCGCCAGCAGCTGGGGGGGGCATGAGCAGTTCTTC. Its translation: CASSWGGHEQFF.

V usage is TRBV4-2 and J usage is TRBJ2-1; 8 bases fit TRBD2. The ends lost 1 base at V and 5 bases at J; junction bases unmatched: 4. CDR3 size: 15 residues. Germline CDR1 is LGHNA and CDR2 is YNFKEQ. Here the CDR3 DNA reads TGTGCCAGCAGCCAAGGGGGAGCGGGGGACAATGAGCAGTTCTTC. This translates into CASSQGGAGDNEQFF.

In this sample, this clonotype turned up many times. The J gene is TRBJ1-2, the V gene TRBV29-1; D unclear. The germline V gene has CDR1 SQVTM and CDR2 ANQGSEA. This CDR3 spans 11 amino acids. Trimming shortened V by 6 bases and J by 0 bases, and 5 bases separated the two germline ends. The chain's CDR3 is CSVQSNYGYTF. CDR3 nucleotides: TGCAGCGTCCAGTCTAACTATGGCTACACCTTC.